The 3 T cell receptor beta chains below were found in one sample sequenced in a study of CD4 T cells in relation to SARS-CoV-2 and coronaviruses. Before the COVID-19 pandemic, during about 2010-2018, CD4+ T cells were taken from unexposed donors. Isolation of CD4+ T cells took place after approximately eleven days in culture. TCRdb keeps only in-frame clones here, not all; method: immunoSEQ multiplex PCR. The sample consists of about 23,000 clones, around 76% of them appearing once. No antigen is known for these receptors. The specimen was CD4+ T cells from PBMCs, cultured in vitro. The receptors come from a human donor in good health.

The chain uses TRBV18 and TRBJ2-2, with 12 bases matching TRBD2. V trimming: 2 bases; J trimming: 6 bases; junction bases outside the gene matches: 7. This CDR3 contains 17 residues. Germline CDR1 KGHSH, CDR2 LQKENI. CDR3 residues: CASSPSGLAGSAGELFF. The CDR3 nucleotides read TGTGCCAGCTCACCATCAGGACTAGCGGGGTCGGCCGGGGAGCTGTTTTTT.

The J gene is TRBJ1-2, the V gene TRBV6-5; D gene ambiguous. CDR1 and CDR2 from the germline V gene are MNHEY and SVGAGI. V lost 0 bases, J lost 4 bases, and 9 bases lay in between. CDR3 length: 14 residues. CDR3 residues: CASSYSNIGYGYTF. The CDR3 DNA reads TGTGCCAGCAGTTACTCGAATATTGGCTATGGCTACACCTTC.

CDR3 DNA sequence: TGTGCCAGTAGTATCGACAGCCTTAGGACTGAAGCTTTCTTT. Translated, it gives CASSIDSLRTEAFF. This chain joins TRBV19 and TRBJ1-1; D may be TRBD1 (5 bases). This CDR3 comprises 14 residues. Germline V gene sequence: CDR1 LNHDA, CDR2 SQIVND (reference sequence). Trimming cost V 3 bases and J 5 bases, with 13 bases left between them.